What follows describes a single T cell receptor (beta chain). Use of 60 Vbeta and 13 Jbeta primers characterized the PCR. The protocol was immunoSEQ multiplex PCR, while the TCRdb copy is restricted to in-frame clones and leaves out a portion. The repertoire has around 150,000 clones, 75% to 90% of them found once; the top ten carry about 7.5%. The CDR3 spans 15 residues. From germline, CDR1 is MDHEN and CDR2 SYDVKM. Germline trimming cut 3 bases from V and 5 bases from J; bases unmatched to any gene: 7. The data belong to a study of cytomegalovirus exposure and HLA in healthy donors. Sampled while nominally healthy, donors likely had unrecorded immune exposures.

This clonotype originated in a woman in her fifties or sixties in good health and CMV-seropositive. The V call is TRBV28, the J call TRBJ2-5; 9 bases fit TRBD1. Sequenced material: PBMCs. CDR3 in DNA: TGTGCCAGCAGTTTGCCGGGACAGGGTAGGGAGACCCAGTACTTC. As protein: CASSLPGQGRETQYF.